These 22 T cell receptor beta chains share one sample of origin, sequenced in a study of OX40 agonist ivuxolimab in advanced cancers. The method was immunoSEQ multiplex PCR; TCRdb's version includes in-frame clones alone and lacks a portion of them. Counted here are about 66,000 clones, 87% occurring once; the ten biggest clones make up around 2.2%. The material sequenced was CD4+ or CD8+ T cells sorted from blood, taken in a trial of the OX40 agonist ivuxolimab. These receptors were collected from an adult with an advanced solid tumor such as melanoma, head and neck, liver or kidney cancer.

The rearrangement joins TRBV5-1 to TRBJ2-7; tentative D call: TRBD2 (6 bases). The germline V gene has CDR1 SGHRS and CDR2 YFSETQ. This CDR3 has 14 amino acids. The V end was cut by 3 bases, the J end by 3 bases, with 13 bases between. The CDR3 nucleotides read TGCGCCAGCAGCTCCAGCGGGCGACACTACGAGCAGTACTTC. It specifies CASSSSGRHYEQYF.

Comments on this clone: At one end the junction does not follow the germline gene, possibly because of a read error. Here the CDR3 DNA reads TGTGCTAGCAGCTTAGCGCAGGGAGGGGAGCAGTACTTC. It codes for CASSLAQGGEQYF. V is TRBV7-7 and J is TRBJ2-7; 7 bases match TRBD2. The V gene's germline CDR1 is SSHAT and CDR2 FNYEAQ (reference sequence). The CDR3 extends over 13 amino acids.

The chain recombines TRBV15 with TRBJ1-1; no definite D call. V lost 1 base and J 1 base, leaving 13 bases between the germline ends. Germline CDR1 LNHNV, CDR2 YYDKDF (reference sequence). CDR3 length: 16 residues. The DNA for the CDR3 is TGTGCCACCAGCAGAGGAAGAACTTCGGGGAACACTGAAGCTTTCTTT. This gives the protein CATSRGRTSGNTEAFF.

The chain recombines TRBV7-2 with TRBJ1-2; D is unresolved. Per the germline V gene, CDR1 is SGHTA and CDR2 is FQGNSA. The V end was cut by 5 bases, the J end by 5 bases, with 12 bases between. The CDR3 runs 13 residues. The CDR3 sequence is CASSTGIRYGYTF. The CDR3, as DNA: TGTGCCAGCAGCACCGGGATTCGGTATGGCTACACCTTC.

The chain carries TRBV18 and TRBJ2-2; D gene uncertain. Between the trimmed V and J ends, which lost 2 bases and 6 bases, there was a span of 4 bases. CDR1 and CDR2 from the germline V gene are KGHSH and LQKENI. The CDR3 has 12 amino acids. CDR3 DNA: TGTGCCAGCTCACCAGATCCCGGGGAGCTGTTTTTT. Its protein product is CASSPDPGELFF.

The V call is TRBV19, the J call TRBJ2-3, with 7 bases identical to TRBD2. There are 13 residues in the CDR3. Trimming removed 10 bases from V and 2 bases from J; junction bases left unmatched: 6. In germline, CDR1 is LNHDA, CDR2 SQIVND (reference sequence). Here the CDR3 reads CATARGSTDTQYF. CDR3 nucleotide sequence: TGTGCCACGGCGCGGGGGTCCACAGATACGCAGTATTTT.

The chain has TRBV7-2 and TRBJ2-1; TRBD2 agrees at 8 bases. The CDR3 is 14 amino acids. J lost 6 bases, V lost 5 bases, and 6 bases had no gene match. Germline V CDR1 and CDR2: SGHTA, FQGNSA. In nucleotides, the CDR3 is TGTGCCAGCAGCCAACCGGGACTAGTCAATGAGCAGTTCTTC. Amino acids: CASSQPGLVNEQFF.

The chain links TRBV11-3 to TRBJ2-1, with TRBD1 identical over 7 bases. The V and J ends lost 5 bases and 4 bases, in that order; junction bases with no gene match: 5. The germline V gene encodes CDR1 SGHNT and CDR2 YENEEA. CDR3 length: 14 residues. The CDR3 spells CASSPGQRYNEQFF. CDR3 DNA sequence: TGTGCCAGCAGCCCGGGACAGCGGTACAATGAGCAGTTCTTC.

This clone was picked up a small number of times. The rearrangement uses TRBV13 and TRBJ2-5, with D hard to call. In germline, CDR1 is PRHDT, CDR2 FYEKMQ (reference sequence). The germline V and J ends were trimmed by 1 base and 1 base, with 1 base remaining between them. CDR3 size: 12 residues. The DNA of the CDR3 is TGTGCCAGCAGCTTAGCCCAAGAGACCCAGTACTTC. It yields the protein CASSLAQETQYF. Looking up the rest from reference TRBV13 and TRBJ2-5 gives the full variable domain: AAGVIQSPRHLIKEKRETATLKCYPIPRHDTVYWYQQGPGQDPQFLISFYEKMQSDKGSIPDRFSAQQFSDYHSELNMSSLELGDSALYFCASSLAQETQYFGPGTRLLVL.

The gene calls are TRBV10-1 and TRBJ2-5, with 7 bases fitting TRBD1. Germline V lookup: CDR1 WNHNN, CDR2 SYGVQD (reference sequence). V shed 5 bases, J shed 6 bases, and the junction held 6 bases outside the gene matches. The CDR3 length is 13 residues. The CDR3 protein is CASSMTGMKTQYF. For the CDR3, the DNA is TGCGCCAGCAGTATGACAGGGATGAAGACCCAGTACTTC.

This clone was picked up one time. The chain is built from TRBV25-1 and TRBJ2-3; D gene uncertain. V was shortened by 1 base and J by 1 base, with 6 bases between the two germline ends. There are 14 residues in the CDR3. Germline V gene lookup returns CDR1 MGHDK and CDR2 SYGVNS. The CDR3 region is CASSEFSGTDTQYF. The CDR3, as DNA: TGTGCCAGCAGTGAATTTTCCGGCACAGATACGCAGTATTTT.

DNA of the CDR3: TGTGCCAGCAGTTTACGCCCCACCTTGTCCGGGACTAGGGGAGGAGAGACCCAGTACTTC. Its translation is CASSLRPTLSGTRGGETQYF. V gene TRBV27 combines with J gene TRBJ2-5, with 8 bases lining up with TRBD2. From germline, CDR1 is MNHEY and CDR2 SMNVEV (reference sequence). There are 20 residues in the CDR3. Trimming at V came to 2 bases and at J to 4 bases, leaving 21 bases not matched to a gene.

The CDR3 sequence is CASSLARTQYF. The CDR3 coding sequence is TGTGCCAGCAGCTTAGCCCGGACGCAGTATTTT. The rearrangement joins TRBV7-9 to TRBJ2-3, with D uncertain. The length of the CDR3 is 11 residues. With 0 bases removed from V and 9 bases from J, the gap between germline ends came to 4 bases. Germline V gene lookup returns CDR1 SEHNR and CDR2 FQNEAQ (reference sequence).

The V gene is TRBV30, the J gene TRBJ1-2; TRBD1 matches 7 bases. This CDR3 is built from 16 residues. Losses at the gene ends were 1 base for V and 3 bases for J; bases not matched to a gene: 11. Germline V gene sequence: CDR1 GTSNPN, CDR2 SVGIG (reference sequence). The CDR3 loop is CAWSGSGGHEYYGYTF. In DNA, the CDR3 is TGTGCCTGGAGTGGGTCAGGGGGACACGAGTACTATGGCTACACCTTC.

The CDR3 here is CASGVSPLLAGGITGELFF. The DNA for the CDR3 is TGTGCTAGTGGTGTATCCCCCCTACTAGCGGGGGGGATAACCGGGGAGCTGTTTTTT. V gene TRBV12-5 combines with J gene TRBJ2-2, with TRBD2 identical over 13 bases. With V trimmed by 5 bases and J by 5 bases, 14 bases remained unmatched. This CDR3 comprises 19 residues. The germline gives CDR1 LGHNT, CDR2 FRNRAP.

CDR3 DNA sequence: TGTGCCAGCAGAATATCCTACTCTCAGGTCGAGCAGTACTTC. Residues: CASRISYSQVEQYF. The chain has TRBV6-6 and TRBJ2-7; D is undetermined. Germline values: CDR1 MNHNY, CDR2 SVGAGI (reference sequence). Trimming removed 6 bases at V and 6 bases at J, with 18 bases between. The CDR3 is 14 amino acids.

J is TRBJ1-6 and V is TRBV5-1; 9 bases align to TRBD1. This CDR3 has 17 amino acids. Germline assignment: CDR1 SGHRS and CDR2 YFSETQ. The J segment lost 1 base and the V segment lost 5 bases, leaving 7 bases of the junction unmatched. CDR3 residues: CASRSDRGSSYNSPLHF. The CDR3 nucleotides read TGCGCCAGCAGGTCGGACAGGGGATCTTCCTATAATTCACCCCTCCACTTT.

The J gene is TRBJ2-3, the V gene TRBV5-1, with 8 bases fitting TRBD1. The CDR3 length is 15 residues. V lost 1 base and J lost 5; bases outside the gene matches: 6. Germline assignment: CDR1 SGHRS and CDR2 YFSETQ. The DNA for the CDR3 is TGCGCCAGCAGCTTGCAGGGGGCAGTGGAAGATACGCAGTATTTT. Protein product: CASSLQGAVEDTQYF.

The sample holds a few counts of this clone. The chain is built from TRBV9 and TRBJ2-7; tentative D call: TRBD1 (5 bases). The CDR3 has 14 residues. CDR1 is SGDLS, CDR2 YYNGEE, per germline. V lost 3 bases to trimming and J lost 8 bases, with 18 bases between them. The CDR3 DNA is TGTGCCAGCAGCGACTCATCGCAGGGTTCGAAGCAGTACTTC. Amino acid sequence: CASSDSSQGSKQYF.

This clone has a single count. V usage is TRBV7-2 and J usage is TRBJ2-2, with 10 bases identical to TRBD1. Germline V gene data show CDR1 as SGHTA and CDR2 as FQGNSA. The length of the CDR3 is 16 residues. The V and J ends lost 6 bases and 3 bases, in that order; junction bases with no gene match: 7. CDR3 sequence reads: CASRLDRGPYTGELFF. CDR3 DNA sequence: TGTGCCAGCAGACTCGACAGGGGGCCGTACACCGGGGAGCTGTTTTTT. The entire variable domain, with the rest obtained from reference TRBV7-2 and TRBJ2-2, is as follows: GAGVSQSPSNKVTEKGKDVELRCDPISGHTALYWYRQSLGQGLEFLIYFQGNSAPDKSGLPSDRFSAERTGGSVSTLTIQRTQQEDSAVYLCASRLDRGPYTGELFFGEGSRLTVL.

CDR3 in amino acids: CASSLEEGANEQFF. The CDR3 coding sequence is TGCGCCAGCAGCTTGGAGGAGGGGGCCAATGAGCAGTTCTTC. The rearrangement uses TRBV5-1 and TRBJ2-1; a weak D match, TRBD1 (7 bases). Germline loops: CDR1 SGHRS, CDR2 YFSETQ. The CDR3 is 14 amino acids. Trimming left V 0 bases short and J 6 bases short, with 10 bases between.

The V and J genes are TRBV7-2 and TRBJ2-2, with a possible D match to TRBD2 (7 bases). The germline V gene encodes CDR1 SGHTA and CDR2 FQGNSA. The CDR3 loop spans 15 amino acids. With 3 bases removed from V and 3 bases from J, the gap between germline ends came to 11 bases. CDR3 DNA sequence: TGTGCCAGCAGCTTGGCGGGGGCCGACACCGGGGAGCTGTTTTTT. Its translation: CASSLAGADTGELFF.